Here is one TCR beta chain with its context. The sample is drawn from a study of CD8 T cells in ankylosing spondylitis. Germline CDR1 is SGHVS and CDR2 is FNYEAQ. The CDR3 spans 13 residues. V was pared by 11 bases and J by 0 bases, with 14 bases between. One entry per CDR3 protein results from TCRdb running MiXCR on the 5' RACE reads. The profile shows 380,000 or so distinct CDR3 sequences, 20% of them singletons. Specimen: blood, either unsorted or a sorted T cell fraction (not recorded which). This sequence originates from a male donor with ankylosing spondylitis or in good health (not recorded which). The chain recombines TRBV7-6 with TRBJ2-7, with D tentatively TRBD2 (5 bases). CDR3 region: CASHSGNSYEQYF. In nucleotides, the CDR3 is TGTGCCTCACACTCGGGGAACTCCTACGAGCAGTACTTC.